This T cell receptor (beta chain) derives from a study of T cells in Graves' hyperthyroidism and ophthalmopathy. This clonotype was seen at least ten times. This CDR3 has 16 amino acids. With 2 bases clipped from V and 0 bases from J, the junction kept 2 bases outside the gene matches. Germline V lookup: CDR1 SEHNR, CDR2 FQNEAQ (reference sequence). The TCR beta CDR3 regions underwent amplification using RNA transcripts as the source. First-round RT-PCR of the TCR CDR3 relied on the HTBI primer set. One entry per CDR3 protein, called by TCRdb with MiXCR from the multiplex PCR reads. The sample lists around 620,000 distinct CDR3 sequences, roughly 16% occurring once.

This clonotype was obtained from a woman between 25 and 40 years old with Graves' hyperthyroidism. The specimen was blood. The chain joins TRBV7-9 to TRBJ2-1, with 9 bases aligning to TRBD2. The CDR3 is CASSLSSGSSYNEQFF. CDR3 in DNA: TGTGCCAGCAGCTTAAGTAGCGGGAGCTCCTACAATGAGCAGTTCTTC.